These 19 T cell receptor beta chains were all obtained from the same sample, sequenced in a study of a mutant IDH1 vaccine in newly diagnosed glioma. For these TCRs, the target antigens are not known. Specified time point: week 47, end of study. Vaccinated patients received 300 ug of mutant IDH1 20-mer peptide per dose, with topical imiquimod. Only in-frame clones appear in the TCRdb table, and some are missing; sequencing was by immunoSEQ multiplex PCR. The sample has 84,000 or so clones, over 75% seen once. Source: PBMCs, taken from a glioma patient whose treatment included an IDH1 peptide vaccine. The receptors derive from a man aged 35 to 55 with glioma.

This chain links TRBV19 with TRBJ2-3; D perhaps matches TRBD2 (6 bases). The germline gives CDR1 LNHDA, CDR2 SQIVND (reference sequence). This CDR3 has 16 residues. Trimming cost V 3 bases and J 3 bases, with 16 bases left between them. CDR3 sequence (DNA): TGTGCCAGTAGTATCGGGAGTGGGCTTCAAACAGATACGCAGTATTTT. Its translation is CASSIGSGLQTDTQYF.

The J gene is TRBJ2-7, the V gene TRBV2, with D maybe TRBD2 (6 bases). The CDR3 covers 13 residues. V shed 7 bases and J shed 2 bases, with 12 bases lying between them. Germline CDR1 SNHLY, CDR2 FYNNEI. The CDR3 DNA reads as TGTGCCAGCATAACGGGAGAGACCTACGAGCAGTACTTC. This sequence encodes CASITGETYEQYF.

This clone was counted a few times. V usage is TRBV7-2 and J usage is TRBJ1-1; 11 bases are a match to TRBD1. V was clipped by 6 bases and J by 5 bases; unmatched bases: 5. The CDR3 loop spans 14 amino acids. Germline values: CDR1 SGHTA, CDR2 FQGNSA. CDR3 amino acids: CASRGTGGQTEAFF. In nucleotides, the CDR3 is TGTGCCAGCAGAGGGACAGGGGGTCAGACTGAAGCTTTCTTT.

The gene calls are TRBV4-3 and TRBJ2-1; 9 nucleotides agree with TRBD2. Germline loops: CDR1 LGHNA, CDR2 YSLEER. This CDR3 has 16 residues. Trimming took 0 bases from V and 5 from J; bases not matched to a gene: 5. The CDR3 DNA reads TGCGCCAGCAGCCAAGATTATAGCGGGGGAAACAATGAGCAGTTCTTC. This codes for CASSQDYSGGNNEQFF.

The rearrangement links TRBV18 to TRBJ2-5; a weak D match, TRBD2 (7 bases). Germline CDR1 reads KGHSH; CDR2 reads LQKENI. The CDR3 length is 14 residues. Trimming stripped 2 bases from V and 5 bases from J, with 12 bases between. The CDR3 loop reads CASSPVRGLETQYF. DNA of the CDR3: TGTGCCAGCTCACCAGTGCGGGGGCTGGAGACCCAGTACTTC.

The chain employs TRBV18 and TRBJ2-7, with a weak D call TRBD2 (5 bases). This CDR3 is built from 15 residues. Germline CDR1 is KGHSH and CDR2 is LQKENI. V was cut by 1 base and J by 2 bases, with 12 bases left in between. The CDR3 here is CASSPRETTAYEQYF. CDR3 nucleotides: TGTGCCAGCTCACCACGGGAGACCACTGCCTACGAGCAGTACTTC.

This sequence joins TRBV6-4 and TRBJ1-2, with a possible D match to TRBD1 (5 bases). The CDR3 loop spans 14 amino acids. The V gene's germline CDR1 is MRHNA and CDR2 SNTAGT. V gave up 3 bases and J gave up 0 bases, with 8 bases separating them. The CDR3 reads CASSDRQPNYGYTF. As DNA, the CDR3 is TGTGCCAGCAGTGATCGACAGCCTAACTATGGCTACACCTTC.

The J gene is TRBJ1-4, the V gene TRBV7-9; the D is unclear. V lost 1 base to trimming and J lost 7 bases, with 13 bases between them. CDR1 SEHNR and CDR2 FQNEAQ come from the germline V gene (reference sequence). The CDR3 spans 15 residues. The CDR3 DNA sequence: TGTGCCAGCAGCTTAGGAACGGCAGGCGGTGAAAAACTGTTTTTT. Amino acid sequence: CASSLGTAGGEKLFF.

This clone came up a few times. The gene calls are TRBV10-3 and TRBJ2-5, with D perhaps TRBD1 (6 bases). The CDR3 is 13 residues long. The V gene's germline CDR1 is ENHRY and CDR2 SYGVKD. V was pared by 2 bases and J by 4 bases, with 8 bases between. In nucleotides, the CDR3 is TGTGCCATCAGTGAGGAAGGGGGAGAGACCCAGTACTTC. Translating it yields CAISEEGGETQYF.

This clone has just a few counts. The chain couples TRBV7-9 to TRBJ2-2; 10 bases are shared with TRBD1. With 4 bases clipped from V and 3 bases from J, the junction kept 5 bases outside the gene matches. The CDR3 runs to 16 residues. In germline, CDR1 is SEHNR, CDR2 FQNEAQ (reference sequence). CDR3 DNA sequence: TGTGCCAGCAGCTCAAGGGGACAGGGGTACACCGGGGAGCTGTTTTTT. This encodes CASSSRGQGYTGELFF.

CDR3 region: CASRSWLRGQETQYF. CDR3 DNA sequence: TGTGCCAGCAGGAGTTGGTTGAGGGGCCAAGAGACCCAGTACTTC. The chain uses TRBV7-9 and TRBJ2-5; D is possibly TRBD1 or TRBD2 (5 bases each). This CDR3 spans 15 amino acids. V shed 6 bases and J shed 1 base, with 15 bases lying between them. Germline V lookup: CDR1 SEHNR, CDR2 FQNEAQ (reference sequence).

V gene TRBV5-8 combines with J gene TRBJ2-7, with TRBD2 matching over 14 bases. The V gene's germline CDR1 is SGHTS and CDR2 YDEGEE. CDR3 size: 16 residues. V trimming: 4 bases; J trimming: 7 bases; junction bases outside the gene matches: 10. The CDR3 region has the DNA TGTGCCAGCAGCCTTAGACTAGCGGGAGGGCCGGGGGAGCAGTACTTC. As protein: CASSLRLAGGPGEQYF. Looking up the rest from reference TRBV5-8 and TRBJ2-7 gives the full variable domain: EAGVTQSPTHLIKTRGQQATLRCSPISGHTSVYWYQQALGLGLQFLLWYDEGEERNRGNFPPRFSGRQFPNYSSELNVNALELEDSALYLCASSLRLAGGPGEQYFGPGTRLTVT.

The rearrangement uses TRBV9 and TRBJ2-3; D not certain. Germline CDR1 is SGDLS and CDR2 is YYNGEE. The CDR3 sequence is 15 residues long. V was trimmed by 0 bases and J by 2 bases, leaving 10 bases between them. CDR3 DNA: TGTGCCAGCAGCGTAGGGGCAGGACCCACAGATACGCAGTATTTT. It specifies CASSVGAGPTDTQYF.

V usage is TRBV7-9 and J usage is TRBJ2-3; either TRBD1 or TRBD2 may fit D (5 bases each). Between the trimmed V and J ends, which lost 4 bases and 0 bases, there was a span of 17 bases. The CDR3 has 17 residues. Germline values: CDR1 SEHNR, CDR2 FQNEAQ (reference sequence). CDR3 region: CASSSPTGTSSTDTQYF. The CDR3 coding sequence is TGTGCCAGCAGCTCACCAACCGGGACCTCTAGCACAGATACGCAGTATTTT.

The sample holds a few counts of this clone. The rearrangement uses TRBV25-1 and TRBJ2-2; D may be TRBD2 (5 bases). Germline V gene sequence: CDR1 MGHDK, CDR2 SYGVNS. Trimming shortened V by 4 bases and J by 4 bases, and 10 bases separated the two germline ends. The CDR3 has 14 amino acids. This CDR3 is CASSVPGSTGELFF. CDR3 DNA sequence: TGTGCCAGCAGTGTTCCGGGATCCACCGGGGAGCTGTTTTTT.

The gene calls are TRBV2 and TRBJ1-1; no clear D gene. Trimming shortened V by 7 bases and J by 6 bases, and 21 bases separated the two germline ends. The germline CDR1 and CDR2 sequences are SNHLY and FYNNEI. The CDR3 contains 15 residues. The CDR3 is CASNQAGARYAEAFF. Here the CDR3 DNA reads TGTGCCAGCAACCAGGCGGGCGCCCGGTACGCTGAAGCTTTCTTT.

This clone appeared a few times. This chain links TRBV30 with TRBJ1-1; no reliable D call. V was pared by 2 bases and J by 7 bases, with 8 bases between. Germline loops: CDR1 GTSNPN, CDR2 SVGIG (reference sequence). The CDR3 has 11 residues. CDR3 amino acids: CAWSLHGEAFF. In DNA form, the CDR3 reads TGTGCCTGGAGTCTACATGGTGAAGCTTTCTTT.

V is TRBV5-6 and J is TRBJ2-7, with D maybe TRBD2 (5 bases). Germline V CDR1 and CDR2: SGHDT, YYEEEE. With 2 bases removed from V and 2 bases from J, the gap between germline ends came to 14 bases. The CDR3 extends over 15 amino acids. The CDR3 region is CASSLRGRGTYEQYF. The CDR3 coding sequence is TGTGCCAGCAGCTTACGAGGGCGAGGGACCTACGAGCAGTACTTC. Full variable domain (rest looked up from reference TRBV5-6 and TRBJ2-7): DAGVTQSPTHLIKTRGQQVTLRCSPKSGHDTVSWYQQALGQGPQFIFQYYEEEERQRGNFPDRFSGHQFPNYSSELNVNALLLGDSALYLCASSLRGRGTYEQYFGPGTRLTVT.

In its sample, this clone was seen a few times. This rearrangement joins TRBV2 to TRBJ1-1; unclear D gene. Germline V gene data show CDR1 as SNHLY and CDR2 as FYNNEI. The CDR3 is 13 amino acids. V dropped 5 bases and J dropped 1 base, with 8 bases sitting between them. The CDR3 sequence is CASSRTPNTEAFF. The CDR3 DNA sequence: TGTGCCAGCAGTAGGACTCCGAACACTGAAGCTTTCTTT. Filled out from reference TRBV2 and TRBJ1-1, the complete variable domain reads EPEVTQTPSHQVTQMGQEVILRCVPISNHLYFYWYRQILGQKVEFLVSFYNNEISEKSEIFDDQFSVERPDGSNFTLKIRSTKLEDSAMYFCASSRTPNTEAFFGQGTRLTVV.